This entry lists 31 T cell receptor beta chains sequenced from one sample in a study of spatial heterogeneity in lung cancer (dated by TCRdb to the late 2010s). Library construction relied on 5' RACE. The instrument given in TCRdb is NextSeq 500. TCRdb took the public reads, trimmed them with fastp at Q25, ran MiXCR for clone calling and kept in-frame beta chains. Each entry is one CDR3 protein sequence, shown with its most common DNA and genes. The sample table shows approximately 2,500 distinct CDR3 sequences, and 7% to 9% are seen once. Roughly 20% of the sample belongs to the ten largest clones. This specimen's time point label, per the study, means: sample taken at primary tumor resection. This specimen consisted of normal lung tissue next to the tumor, obtained at surgery. The origin of the receptors is a male donor with early-stage non-small cell lung cancer.

This clonotype was counted at least ten times. V usage is TRBV19 and J usage is TRBJ2-1; unclear D gene. In germline, CDR1 is LNHDA, CDR2 SQIVND (reference sequence). This CDR3 is built from 12 residues. Trimming left V 5 bases short and J 9 bases short, with 11 bases between. The chain's CDR3 is CASSPSSIEQFF. For the CDR3, the DNA is TGTGCCAGTAGTCCCAGTTCTATTGAGCAGTTCTTC.

This clonotype is medium-sized (0.01 to 0.1%). This chain uses TRBV19 with TRBJ2-1, with 9 bases that match TRBD2. Unmatched junction bases numbered 4, after V lost 6 bases and J lost 4 bases. The CDR3 is 14 amino acids. The germline V gene has CDR1 LNHDA and CDR2 SQIVND (reference sequence). Here the CDR3 reads CASRSGGYYNEQFF. The CDR3 nucleotides are TGTGCCAGTAGAAGCGGGGGGTATTACAATGAGCAGTTCTTC. Complete variable domain (other parts from reference TRBV19 and TRBJ2-1): DGGITQSPKYLFRKEGQNVTLSCEQNLNHDAMYWYRQDPGQGLRLIYYSQIVNDFQKGDIAEGYSVSREKKESFPLTVTSAQKNPTAFYLCASRSGGYYNEQFFGPGTRLTVL.

This clonotype counts as medium-sized. The V call is TRBV7-8, the J call TRBJ1-5; 10 bases align to TRBD1. The trim removed 5 bases at V and 0 bases at J, leaving 1 base unmatched. Germline V gene lookup returns CDR1 SGHVS and CDR2 FQNEAQ. The length of the CDR3 is 15 residues. CDR3 sequence: CASSRDRGSNQPQHF. The CDR3 DNA reads as TGTGCCAGCAGCCGGGACAGGGGTAGCAATCAGCCCCAGCATTTT.

This chain uses TRBV6-2 or TRBV6-3 with TRBJ1-5; 9 bases match TRBD1. The CDR3 spans 16 residues. The V and J ends lost 4 bases and 6 bases, in that order; junction bases with no gene match: 10. The V gene's germline CDR1 is MNHEY and CDR2 SVGEGT. CDR3 loop: CASSSPGTGSVQPQHF. As DNA, the CDR3 is TGTGCCAGCAGTTCCCCCGGGACAGGGTCCGTTCAGCCCCAGCATTTT.

This clonotype was detected only a few times. The rearrangement uses TRBV3-1 and TRBJ2-2; tentative D call: TRBD1 (6 bases). The CDR3 is 16 residues long. Germline V gene lookup returns CDR1 LGHDT and CDR2 YNNKEL (reference sequence). V dropped 4 bases and J dropped 2 bases, with 14 bases sitting between them. CDR3 in amino acids: CASSLLGTRNTGELFF. Here the CDR3 DNA reads TGTGCCAGCAGCCTCCTCGGGACAAGAAACACCGGGGAGCTGTTTTTT.

There are many counts of this clonotype. The germline gene is not matched at one end of the junction; a read error may be the cause. The chain links TRBV18 to TRBJ2-7; D remains unclear. Germline V gives CDR1 KGHSH, CDR2 LQKENI. The CDR3 is made up of 15 amino acids. The CDR3 loop is CVSSPAKWVAGEQYF. The CDR3 DNA sequence: TGTGTCAGCTCCCCCGCTAAATGGGTAGCTGGAGAGCAGTACTTC.

The V call is TRBV14, the J call TRBJ1-6, with D perhaps matching TRBD1 (5 bases). Germline CDR1 is SGHDN and CDR2 is FVKESK. The CDR3 consists of 14 residues. V dropped 3 bases and J dropped 8 bases, with 11 bases sitting between them. The CDR3 reads CASSQGLGDSPLHF. The CDR3 coding sequence is TGTGCCAGCAGCCAGGGGCTCGGAGATTCACCCCTCCACTTT.

V and J are TRBV11-3 and TRBJ2-5; D uncertain. This CDR3 comprises 14 residues. In germline, CDR1 is SGHNT, CDR2 YENEEA. With 5 bases removed from V and 2 bases from J, the gap between germline ends came to 12 bases. CDR3 nucleotides: TGTGCCAGCAGCCCACGGACCGCTCAAGAGACCCAGTACTTC. It yields the protein CASSPRTAQETQYF.

This clonotype occurred many times. The chain employs TRBV7-2 and TRBJ1-1, with D possibly being TRBD1 (6 bases). V was shortened by 1 base and J by 1 base, with 13 bases between the two germline ends. CDR1 SGHTA and CDR2 FQGNSA come from the germline V gene. This CDR3 comprises 16 residues. The CDR3 sequence: CASSLDVGGGNTEAFF. In nucleotides, the CDR3 is TGTGCCAGCAGCTTAGACGTTGGAGGGGGGAACACTGAAGCTTTCTTT.

This clonotype is medium-sized in the sample. The rearrangement links TRBV20-1 to TRBJ2-7, with D perhaps given as TRBD1 or TRBD2 (5 bases each). Per the germline V gene, CDR1 is DFQATT and CDR2 is SNEGSKA (reference sequence). Trimming pared 0 bases from V and 0 bases from J, leaving 15 bases between. The CDR3 runs 16 residues. The CDR3 DNA reads TGCAGTGCTAGAGATTGGGCCGGGACGGGCTCCTACGAGCAGTACTTC. Translating it yields CSARDWAGTGSYEQYF.

V gene TRBV7-9 combines with J gene TRBJ2-7, with 12 nucleotides matching TRBD2. J was trimmed by 13 bases and V by 6 bases; bases with no gene match: 16. Per the germline V gene, CDR1 is SEHNR and CDR2 is FQNEAQ (reference sequence). This CDR3 contains 15 residues. The CDR3 DNA reads TGTGCCAGCAGAGGGTCGGGACTAGCGGGCCCACAATCTTACTTC. Translating it yields CASRGSGLAGPQSYF.

Relative to its sample, this clonotype is large. V is TRBV5-5 and J is TRBJ2-3; D unresolved. V was shortened by 1 base and J by 0 bases, with 9 bases between the two germline ends. The V gene's germline CDR1 is SGHKS and CDR2 YYEKEE (reference sequence). There are 15 residues in the CDR3. The CDR3 DNA follows: TGTGCCAGCAGCTTGCCGGCAGCTAGCACAGATACGCAGTATTTT. Translated, it gives CASSLPAASTDTQYF.

In its sample, this clonotype is medium-sized. V gene TRBV7-2 combines with J gene TRBJ2-3; TRBD1 might be the D (5 bases). CDR1 and CDR2 from the germline V gene are SGHTA and FQGNSA. Deletions cut 1 base from V and 4 bases from J, with 9 bases between. This CDR3 spans 14 amino acids. The CDR3 region has the DNA TGTGCCAGCAGCTTAGAGGGGCAGTCAGATACGCAGTATTTT. Amino acids: CASSLEGQSDTQYF.

The table lists this clonotype with many counts. The CDR3 here is CASSSTGLSNQPQHF. In DNA form, the CDR3 reads TGTGCCAGCAGCTCTACAGGGCTAAGCAATCAGCCCCAGCATTTT. The chain has TRBV7-2 and TRBJ1-5; weak D call: TRBD1 (6 bases). The CDR3 is 15 amino acids. V shed 4 bases and J shed 1 base, with 11 bases lying between them. The germline V gene has CDR1 SGHTA and CDR2 FQGNSA. Full variable domain (outside the CDR3, taken from reference TRBV7-2 and TRBJ1-5): GAGVSQSPSNKVTEKGKDVELRCDPISGHTALYWYRQSLGQGLEFLIYFQGNSAPDKSGLPSDRFSAERTGGSVSTLTIQRTQQEDSAVYLCASSSTGLSNQPQHFGDGTRLSIL.

By proportion, this clonotype is large (0.1 to 1%). The chain uses TRBV6-5 and TRBJ2-7; TRBD1 might be the D (5 bases). This CDR3 is 13 amino acids long. Germline values: CDR1 MNHEY, CDR2 SVGAGI. V was shortened by 0 bases and J by 6 bases, with 9 bases between the two germline ends. The CDR3 DNA sequence: TGTGCCAGCAGTTACTCGAAGGGGTCCGAGCAGTACTTC. This gives the protein CASSYSKGSEQYF.

Concerning this clonotype: A read error may produce the germline difference seen at one junction end. The chain carries TRBV4-1 and TRBJ1-3, with D unclear. The V gene's germline CDR1 is MGHRA and CDR2 YSYEKL. The CDR3 totals 15 residues. CDR3 amino acids: CASSQLQVAGSTIYF. The CDR3 coding sequence is TGCGCCAGCAGCCAACTTCAAGTGGCGGGAAGCACCATATATTTT.

This clonotype is judged medium-sized (0.01 to 0.1%). The V gene is TRBV7-6, the J gene TRBJ2-5, with 7 bases lining up with TRBD1. This CDR3 has 15 amino acids. Germline assignment: CDR1 SGHVS and CDR2 FNYEAQ. V shed 4 bases and J 1 base; nucleotides not matched to a gene: 6. The CDR3 loop is CASSYRQGRQETQYF. CDR3 bases: TGTGCCAGCAGCTACCGACAGGGTCGCCAAGAGACCCAGTACTTC.

V and J are TRBV28 and TRBJ2-1, with 14 bases lining up with TRBD2. The CDR3 has 14 amino acids. CDR1 and CDR2 from the germline V gene are MDHEN and SYDVKM. Trimming removed 5 bases from V and 9 bases from J; junction bases left unmatched: 3. CDR3 amino acids: CASSSGLAGGEQFF. The CDR3 nucleotides read TGTGCCAGCAGTAGCGGACTAGCGGGGGGTGAGCAGTTCTTC.

By its share, this clonotype is medium-sized. This chain joins TRBV24-1 and TRBJ2-5, with D unresolved. Germline V gene lookup returns CDR1 KGHDR and CDR2 SFDVKD. The V end lost 4 bases, the J end lost 5 bases, and 4 bases lay between the germline ends. This CDR3 is built from 11 residues. In DNA, the CDR3 is TGTGCCACCAGTGAGAGGGAGACCCAGTACTTC. Translating gives CATSERETQYF.

This clonotype is medium-sized (0.01 to 0.1%) by share. The V gene is TRBV20-1, the J gene TRBJ2-7; the match to TRBD2 covers 8 bases. V gave up 0 bases and J gave up 3 bases; unmatched junction bases: 10. This CDR3 spans 16 amino acids. Germline lookup yields CDR1 DFQATT and CDR2 SNEGSKA (reference sequence). The CDR3 protein is CSARDPFQRGLYEQYF. Here the CDR3 DNA reads TGCAGTGCTAGAGATCCTTTCCAGCGGGGGCTCTACGAGCAGTACTTC.

This clonotype is medium-sized. The rearrangement uses TRBV28 and TRBJ1-4, with D perhaps TRBD1 (5 bases). This CDR3 spans 15 amino acids. V lost 1 base, J lost 0 bases, and 6 bases lay in between. The germline V gene encodes CDR1 MDHEN and CDR2 SYDVKM. The CDR3 reads CASSLSTATNEKLFF. CDR3 coding DNA: TGTGCCAGCAGTTTATCGACAGCAACTAATGAAAAACTGTTTTTT.

This clonotype has more than one count but fewer than ten. The chain has TRBV5-4 and TRBJ2-7, with D perhaps matching TRBD2 (5 bases). The germline V gene encodes CDR1 SGHNT and CDR2 YYREEE (reference sequence). The CDR3 runs to 14 residues. The V and J ends lost 0 bases and 2 bases respectively, with 9 bases between them. Here the CDR3 reads CASSLDERPYEQYF. CDR3 nucleotides: TGTGCCAGCAGCTTGGACGAGCGGCCCTACGAGCAGTACTTC.

In its sample, this clonotype is medium-sized (0.01 to 0.1%). The chain combines TRBV5-1 with TRBJ2-1; TRBD2 aligns across 10 bases. CDR3 length: 15 amino acids. Per the germline V gene, CDR1 is SGHRS and CDR2 is YFSETQ. Unmatched junction bases numbered 2, after V lost 5 bases and J lost 0 bases. The CDR3 sequence is CASRERGGSYNEQFF. The CDR3 region has the DNA TGCGCCAGCAGGGAGCGGGGGGGCTCCTACAATGAGCAGTTCTTC.

By share of the sample, this clonotype is medium-sized. The V and J genes are TRBV6-6 and TRBJ2-1; D possibly matches TRBD1 or TRBD2 (5 bases each). V lost 5 bases, J lost 9 bases, and 17 bases lay in between. CDR1 is MNHNY and CDR2 is SVGAGI in the germline V gene (reference sequence). This CDR3 spans 14 amino acids. CDR3 DNA sequence: TGTGCCAGCAGTGCGCCCGCTGAGGGGTCTGAGCAGTTCTTC. Its protein is CASSAPAEGSEQFF.

The gene calls are TRBV6-5 and TRBJ2-5, with 7 positions matching TRBD1. Unmatched junction bases numbered 5, after V lost 2 bases and J lost 5 bases. Germline-derived CDR1 and CDR2 are MNHEY and SVGAGI. This CDR3 has 14 amino acids. The CDR3, as DNA: TGTGCCAGCAGTTACGACAGGGTAGGGGAGACCCAGTACTTC. It is translated as CASSYDRVGETQYF.

J is TRBJ2-7 and V is TRBV20-1; possible D gene TRBD2, 6 bases. This CDR3 region has 14 residues. V lost 2 bases to trimming and J lost 1 base, with 12 bases between them. CDR1 and CDR2 (germline): DFQATT, SNEGSKA (reference sequence). The chain's CDR3 is CSARSGTSSYEQYF. In DNA, the CDR3 is TGCAGTGCTAGATCAGGGACTTCTTCCTACGAGCAGTACTTC.

By sample share, this clonotype is medium-sized (0.01 to 0.1%). V and J are TRBV7-6 and TRBJ2-3, with D hard to call. Germline lookup yields CDR1 SGHVS and CDR2 FNYEAQ. V shed 2 bases and J shed 0 bases, with 0 bases lying between them. CDR3 length: 12 residues. The CDR3 DNA follows: TGTGCCAGCAGCTTAAGCACAGATACGCAGTATTTT. It translates to CASSLSTDTQYF.

By its share, this clonotype is medium-sized. The genes are TRBV6-6 and TRBJ2-3, with 8 nucleotides matching TRBD1. V shed 4 bases, J shed 1 base, and the junction held 4 bases outside the gene matches. The CDR3 is 15 residues long. Germline V gives CDR1 MNHNY, CDR2 SVGAGI (reference sequence). The CDR3 DNA is TGTGCCAGCAGTTTTCCGGGACAGGGCACAGATACGCAGTATTTT. Translating gives CASSFPGQGTDTQYF.

The rearrangement links TRBV14 to TRBJ2-7, with D perhaps assigned TRBD1 or TRBD2 (5 bases each). The CDR3 runs 13 residues. CDR1 SGHDN and CDR2 FVKESK come from the germline V gene. Trimming cost V 0 bases and J 8 bases, with 11 bases left between them. CDR3 in amino acids: CASSQELGTKQYF. CDR3 sequence (DNA): TGTGCCAGCAGCCAAGAACTTGGGACCAAGCAGTACTTC. The full variable domain, with the rest looked up from reference TRBV14 and TRBJ2-7, is EAGVTQFPSHSVIEKGQTVTLRCDPISGHDNLYWYRRVMGKEIKFLLHFVKESKQDESGMPNNRFLAERTGGTYSTLKVQPAELEDSGVYFCASSQELGTKQYFGPGTRLTVT.

This clonotype is termed medium-sized. This chain links TRBV25-1 with TRBJ1-2, with a possible D match to TRBD1 (5 bases). Germline V gene lookup returns CDR1 MGHDK and CDR2 SYGVNS. The CDR3 sequence is 14 residues long. With 6 bases removed from V and 6 bases from J, the gap between germline ends came to 17 bases. CDR3: CASSPTREENGYTF. CDR3 in DNA: TGTGCCAGCAGCCCTACCAGGGAGGAGAATGGCTACACCTTC.

CDR3 amino acids: CASSALNIQYF. The CDR3 DNA sequence: TGTGCCAGCAGCGCTTTAAACATTCAGTACTTC. This chain joins TRBV2 and TRBJ2-4; no clear D. Germline assignment: CDR1 SNHLY and CDR2 FYNNEI. The CDR3 runs 11 residues. With 6 bases removed from V and 6 bases from J, the gap between germline ends came to 6 bases.